This T cell receptor (beta chain) was sequenced for a study of cytomegalovirus exposure and HLA in healthy donors. Broader study findings: On later analysis, the bulk of CMV-associated TCR beta chains appeared to be HLA-restricted. In vitro data verified a few CMV-associated chains as specific for CMV antigens.

Trimming left V 1 base short and J 1 base short, with 8 bases between. The CDR3 totals 15 residues. Germline-derived CDR1 and CDR2 are MNHEY and SMNVEV (reference sequence). PCR amplification relied on 60 Vbeta primers (plus 13 Jbeta primers). The method was immunoSEQ multiplex PCR; TCRdb's version includes in-frame clones alone and lacks a portion of them. This sample lists approximately 190,000 clones; its ten largest clones have under 6.5%. With regard to this clone: Its antigen is not identified.

This clonotype was sampled from a man between 25 and 39 years old in good health and CMV-seronegative. Input material: PBMCs. The chain employs TRBV27 and TRBJ1-5; a possible D gene is TRBD1 (6 bases). The CDR3 loop is CASSLYRESNQPQHF. The CDR3 nucleotides are TGTGCCAGCAGTTTATACAGGGAGAGCAATCAGCCCCAGCATTTT.